This T cell receptor (beta chain) was observed in a study of blood T cell repertoires in COVID-19. Study-wide background: Sites across the United States, Italy and Spain contributed samples from acute and convalescent COVID-19. In each case, the material was cDNA or gDNA derived from T cells, B-cell-depleted T cells, or PBMCs.

The J segment lost 4 bases and the V segment lost 4 bases, leaving 5 bases of the junction unmatched. Germline V gene data show CDR1 as LGHDT and CDR2 as YNNKEL (reference sequence). The CDR3 runs 16 residues. Clones were sequenced by immunoSEQ multiplex PCR, and TCRdb holds only the in-frame ones, with some missing. The sample has some 150,000 clones; approximately 78% are singletons. This clone was seen more than once but under ten times. The source is a woman aged 80 or over with acute or convalescent COVID-19. The sample was peripheral blood. The chain links TRBV3-1 (or the pseudogene TRBV3-2) to TRBJ2-5; 14 positions agree with TRBD2. In DNA, the CDR3 is TGTGCCAGCAGCCGCAGACTAGCGGGAGGGAGAGAGACCCAGTACTTC. This gives the protein CASSRRLAGGRETQYF.